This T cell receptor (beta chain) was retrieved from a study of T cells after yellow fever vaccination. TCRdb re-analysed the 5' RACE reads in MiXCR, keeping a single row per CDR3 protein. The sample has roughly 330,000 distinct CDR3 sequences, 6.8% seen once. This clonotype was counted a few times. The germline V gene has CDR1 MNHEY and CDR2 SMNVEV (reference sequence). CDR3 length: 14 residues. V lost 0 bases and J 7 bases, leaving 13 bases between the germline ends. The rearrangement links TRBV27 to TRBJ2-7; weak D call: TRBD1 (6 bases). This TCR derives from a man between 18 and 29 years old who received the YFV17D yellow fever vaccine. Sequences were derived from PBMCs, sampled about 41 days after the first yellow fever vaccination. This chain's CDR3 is CASSLSYQGWEQYF. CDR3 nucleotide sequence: TGTGCCAGCAGTTTATCGTACCAGGGGTGGGAGCAGTACTTC.